A single sample is the source of the 19 T cell receptor beta chains below, sequenced in a study of T cell responses to AZD1222 COVID-19 vaccine. Profiled with immunoSEQ multiplex PCR; TCRdb holds only in-frame clones, not every one. The data contain 100,000 to 150,000 clones, roughly 91% of them singletons. Source: peripheral blood, taken 28 days after the second AZD1222 dose. The receptor set was obtained from an adult who received the AZD1222 COVID-19 vaccine.

The rearrangement links TRBV18 to TRBJ1-2, with 7 bases fitting TRBD1. CDR1 and CDR2 (germline): KGHSH, LQKENI. V trimming: 2 bases; J trimming: 4 bases; junction bases outside the gene matches: 10. The CDR3 runs to 16 residues. The CDR3 region has the DNA TGTGCCAGCTCACCATCCGGGCAGGGACAGATCTATGGCTACACCTTC. Encoded protein: CASSPSGQGQIYGYTF.

The rearrangement uses TRBV9 and TRBJ1-5; 9 bases align to TRBD1. The junction had 8 bases not matched to a gene; V was cut back by 4 bases and J by 6 bases. CDR3 length equals 15 residues. Germline lookup yields CDR1 SGDLS and CDR2 YYNGEE. CDR3 DNA sequence: TGTGCCAGCAGCCCCGGGACAGGGCAAAGTCAGCCCCAGCATTTT. Encoded protein: CASSPGTGQSQPQHF.

The chain uses TRBV28 and TRBJ1-6; 7 bases align to TRBD1. The V gene end was trimmed by 6 bases and the J gene end by 4 bases; junction bases not matched to a gene: 3. The CDR3 length is 14 residues. Looked up from germline, CDR1 is MDHEN and CDR2 is SYDVKM. The CDR3 DNA follows: TGTGCCAGCAGGCTGGGACAGTATAATTCACCCCTCCACTTT. Protein product: CASRLGQYNSPLHF.

The gene calls are TRBV21-1 and TRBJ2-7; the table assigns TRBD1, which was not confirmed against the DNA. TRBV21-1 is listed as a pseudogene. The CDR3 covers 15 residues. CDR3 loop: CASSTNRQGATEQYF. In DNA form, the CDR3 reads TGTGCCAGCAGCACTAACCGACAGGGTGCAACCGAGCAGTACTTC.

The chain joins TRBV14 to TRBJ2-1, with D perhaps matching TRBD2 (8 bases). Per the germline V gene, CDR1 is SGHDN and CDR2 is FVKESK. The V end lost 0 bases, the J end lost 7 bases, and 16 bases lay between the germline ends. This CDR3 is built from 16 residues. In nucleotides, the CDR3 is TGTGCCAGCAGCCAAGAGATAGCGGGACAGAGGAATGAGCAGTTCTTC. It is translated as CASSQEIAGQRNEQFF.

The chain links TRBV30 to TRBJ1-1, with D hard to call. Germline CDR1 reads GTSNPN; CDR2 reads SVGIG (reference sequence). V lost 4 bases and J 1 base, leaving 10 bases between the germline ends. This CDR3 contains 13 residues. CDR3 residues: CAWMRVENTEAFF. The CDR3 region has the DNA TGTGCCTGGATGAGGGTGGAGAACACTGAAGCTTTCTTT.

V is TRBV7-8 and J is TRBJ1-6, with D perhaps TRBD1 (6 bases). The germline gives CDR1 SGHVS, CDR2 FQNEAQ. The CDR3 consists of 14 residues. Trimming pared 2 bases from V and 10 bases from J, leaving 12 bases between. The DNA for the CDR3 is TGTGCCAGCAGCTTATTCCAGGGGCCCTCACCCCTCCACTTT. It yields the protein CASSLFQGPSPLHF.

The V and J genes are TRBV7-9 and TRBJ1-4, with D unclear. With 2 bases removed from V and 0 bases from J, the gap between germline ends came to 13 bases. This CDR3 has 17 residues. Germline V gene lookup returns CDR1 SEHNR and CDR2 FQNEAQ (reference sequence). Here the CDR3 DNA reads TGTGCCAGCAGCTTAATATGGTCCGGACCAACTAATGAAAAACTGTTTTTT. It specifies CASSLIWSGPTNEKLFF.

This chain joins TRBV4-3 and TRBJ2-2; D not resolved. The V end was cut by 1 base, the J end by 6 bases, with 15 bases between. Per germline, CDR1 LGHNA and CDR2 YSLEER. The CDR3 length is 16 residues. The DNA for the CDR3 is TGCGCCAGCAGCCAAGTGGGCCCCAGCATTTCCGGGGAGCTGTTTTTT. Its protein is CASSQVGPSISGELFF.

The V call is TRBV9, the J call TRBJ2-3; D is tentatively TRBD1 or TRBD2 (5 bases each). The length of the CDR3 is 15 residues. The V end lost 4 bases, the J end lost 6 bases, and 18 bases lay between the germline ends. The V gene's germline CDR1 is SGDLS and CDR2 YYNGEE. CDR3 DNA: TGTGCCAGCAGCCCTCGGACGGGGACCACGGATACGCAGTATTTT. It is translated as CASSPRTGTTDTQYF.

This chain links TRBV7-2 with TRBJ2-7; D not certain. V shed 3 bases and J shed 2 bases, with 5 bases lying between them. In germline, CDR1 is SGHTA, CDR2 FQGNSA. The CDR3 covers 12 residues. The CDR3 spells CASSFSPYEQYF. The CDR3 DNA reads TGTGCCAGCAGCTTCTCCCCCTACGAGCAGTACTTC.

The chain links TRBV29-1 to TRBJ1-2, with D unclear. Trimming cost V 0 bases and J 3 bases, with 8 bases left between them. Germline V CDR1 and CDR2: SQVTM, ANQGSEA. The CDR3 runs 13 residues. The CDR3 DNA reads as TGCAGCGTTGAAGAGGATATCTACTATGGCTACACCTTC. It is translated as CSVEEDIYYGYTF.

V and J are TRBV30 and TRBJ1-5, with D possibly TRBD1 on 6 matching bases. Germline lookup yields CDR1 GTSNPN and CDR2 SVGIG (reference sequence). CDR3 length: 13 residues. V shed 8 bases and J shed 3 bases, with 14 bases lying between them. The DNA for the CDR3 is TGTGCCAGTTCGTGGACAGACAATCAGCCCCAGCATTTT. Encoded protein: CASSWTDNQPQHF.

CDR3 loop: CASSQIASGSRTGELFF. The CDR3 nucleotides read TGCGCCAGCAGCCAAATTGCTAGCGGGAGTAGGACCGGGGAGCTGTTTTTT. The J gene is TRBJ2-2, the V gene TRBV4-3; TRBD2 matches at 10 bases. This CDR3 is built from 17 residues. CDR1 is LGHNA, CDR2 YSLEER, per germline. V was pared by 2 bases and J by 5 bases, with 8 bases of the junction left unmatched.

V usage is TRBV28 and J usage is TRBJ2-3; perhaps TRBD2 as D (5 bases). The CDR3 is 17 residues long. Trimming took off 1 base at V and 0 bases at J, with 14 bases between the two ends. Germline CDR1 MDHEN, CDR2 SYDVKM. CDR3 bases: TGTGCCAGCAGTTTATTAGGCAGCGGTTCAAGCACAGATACGCAGTATTTT. Residues: CASSLLGSGSSTDTQYF.

The chain carries TRBV27 and TRBJ2-1; TRBD2 matches at 7 bases. CDR3 length equals 12 residues. Trimming took 5 bases from V and 6 from J; bases not matched to a gene: 1. Looked up from germline, CDR1 is MNHEY and CDR2 is SMNVEV (reference sequence). CDR3 residues: CASSTGGNEQFF. CDR3 coding DNA: TGTGCCAGCAGTACGGGAGGCAATGAGCAGTTCTTC.

This chain joins TRBV25-1 and TRBJ2-1, with D uncertain. The CDR3 loop spans 15 amino acids. Trimming cost V 6 bases and J 4 bases, with 16 bases left between them. Germline V gene sequence: CDR1 MGHDK, CDR2 SYGVNS. As DNA, the CDR3 is TGTGCCAGCAGCACCGGGCCACCGCAGTACAATGAGCAGTTCTTC. This translates into CASSTGPPQYNEQFF. Combining the CDR3 with reference TRBV25-1 and TRBJ2-1 gives the whole variable domain EADIYQTPRYLVIGTGKKITLECSQTMGHDKMYWYQQDPGMELHLIHYSYGVNSTEKGDLSSESTVSRIRTEHFPLTLESARPSHTSQYLCASSTGPPQYNEQFFGPGTRLTVL.

The CDR3 sequence: CASRRIQGTNTEAFF. CDR3 DNA: TGTGCCAGCAGGCGGATCCAGGGAACCAACACTGAAGCTTTCTTT. This rearrangement joins TRBV6-5 to TRBJ1-1; possibly TRBD1 for D (5 bases). Germline lookup yields CDR1 MNHEY and CDR2 SVGAGI. The CDR3 totals 15 residues. Trimming cost V 6 bases and J 2 bases, with 16 bases left between them.

The chain joins TRBV13 to TRBJ2-2; 7 bases are a match to TRBD1. This CDR3 spans 16 amino acids. Germline trimming cut 5 bases from V and 0 bases from J; bases unmatched to any gene: 6. Germline-derived CDR1 and CDR2 are PRHDT and FYEKMQ (reference sequence). The CDR3 sequence is CASSPTGTANTGELFF. In nucleotides, the CDR3 is TGTGCCAGCAGCCCTACCGGGACAGCGAACACCGGGGAGCTGTTTTTT.